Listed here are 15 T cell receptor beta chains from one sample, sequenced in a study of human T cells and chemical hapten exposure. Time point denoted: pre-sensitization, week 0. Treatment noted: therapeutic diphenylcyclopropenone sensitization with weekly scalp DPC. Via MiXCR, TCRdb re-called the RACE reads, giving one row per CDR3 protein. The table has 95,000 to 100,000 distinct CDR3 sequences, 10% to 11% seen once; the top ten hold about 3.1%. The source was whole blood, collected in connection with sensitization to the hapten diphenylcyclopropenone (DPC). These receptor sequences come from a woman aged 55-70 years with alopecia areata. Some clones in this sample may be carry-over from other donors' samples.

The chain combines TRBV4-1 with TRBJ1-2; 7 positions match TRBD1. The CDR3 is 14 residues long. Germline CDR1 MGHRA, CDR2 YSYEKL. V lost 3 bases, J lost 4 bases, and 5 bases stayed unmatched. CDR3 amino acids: CASSHGGGSYGYTF. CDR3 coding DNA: TGCGCCAGCAGCCACGGAGGGGGCTCCTATGGCTACACCTTC.

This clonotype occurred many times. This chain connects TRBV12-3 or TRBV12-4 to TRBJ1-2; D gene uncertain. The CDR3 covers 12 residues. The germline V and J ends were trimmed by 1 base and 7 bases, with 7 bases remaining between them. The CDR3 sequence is CASSLGQIGYTF. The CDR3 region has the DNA TGTGCCAGCAGTTTAGGGCAGATTGGCTACACCTTC.

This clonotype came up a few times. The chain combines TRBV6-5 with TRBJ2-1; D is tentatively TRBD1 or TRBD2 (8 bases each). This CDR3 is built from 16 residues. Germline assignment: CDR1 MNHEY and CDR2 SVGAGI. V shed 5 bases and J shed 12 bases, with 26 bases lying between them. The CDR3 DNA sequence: TGTGCCAGCAGTCGCGTAGCAGCAAGACAGGGGACTAGGCAGTTCTTC. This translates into CASSRVAARQGTRQFF.

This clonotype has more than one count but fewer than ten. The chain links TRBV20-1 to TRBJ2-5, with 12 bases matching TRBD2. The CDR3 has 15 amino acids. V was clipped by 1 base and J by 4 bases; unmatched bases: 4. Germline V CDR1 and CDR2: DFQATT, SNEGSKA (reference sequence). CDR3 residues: CSARGLAGVVETQYF. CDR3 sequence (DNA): TGCAGTGCTAGAGGACTAGCGGGGGTAGTAGAGACCCAGTACTTC.

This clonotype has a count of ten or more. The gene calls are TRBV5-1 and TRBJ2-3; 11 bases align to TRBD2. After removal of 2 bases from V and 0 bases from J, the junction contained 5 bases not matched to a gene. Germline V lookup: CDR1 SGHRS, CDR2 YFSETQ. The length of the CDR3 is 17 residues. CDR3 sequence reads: CASSLTSGGASTDTQYF. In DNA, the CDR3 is TGCGCCAGCAGCTTAACTAGCGGGGGAGCCAGCACAGATACGCAGTATTTT. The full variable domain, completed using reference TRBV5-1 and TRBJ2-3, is KAGVTQTPRYLIKTRGQQVTLSCSPISGHRSVSWYQQTPGQGLQFLFEYFSETQRNKGNFPGRFSGRQFSNSRSEMNVSTLELGDSALYLCASSLTSGGASTDTQYFGPGTRLTVL.

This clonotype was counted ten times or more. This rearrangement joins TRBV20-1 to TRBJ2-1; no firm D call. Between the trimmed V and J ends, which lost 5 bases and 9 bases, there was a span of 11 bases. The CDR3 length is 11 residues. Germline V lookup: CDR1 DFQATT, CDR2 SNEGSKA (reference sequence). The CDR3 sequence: CSAAVGAEQFF. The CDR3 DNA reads TGCAGTGCTGCCGTCGGTGCTGAGCAGTTCTTC.

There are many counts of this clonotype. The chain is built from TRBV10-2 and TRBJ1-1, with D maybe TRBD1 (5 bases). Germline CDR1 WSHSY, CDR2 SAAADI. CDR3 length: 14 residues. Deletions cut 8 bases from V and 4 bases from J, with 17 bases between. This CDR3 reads CASSLPGQGTEAFF. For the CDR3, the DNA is TGCGCCAGCTCCTTACCGGGCCAGGGCACTGAAGCTTTCTTT.

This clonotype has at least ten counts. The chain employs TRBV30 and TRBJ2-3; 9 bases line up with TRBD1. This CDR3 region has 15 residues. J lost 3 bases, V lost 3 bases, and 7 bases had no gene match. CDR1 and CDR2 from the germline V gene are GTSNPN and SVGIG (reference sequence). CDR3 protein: CAWSHLGQGTDTQYF. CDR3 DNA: TGTGCCTGGAGCCACTTGGGACAGGGTACAGATACGCAGTATTTT. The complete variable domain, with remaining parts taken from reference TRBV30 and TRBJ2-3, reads SQTIHQWPATLVQPVGSPLSLECTVEGTSNPNLYWYRQAAGRGLQLLFYSVGIGQISSEVPQNLSASRPQDRQFILSSKKLLLSDSGFYLCAWSHLGQGTDTQYFGPGTRLTVL.

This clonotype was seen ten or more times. CDR3 protein: CSARAADTQYF. In nucleotides, the CDR3 is TGCAGTGCTCGAGCGGCAGATACGCAGTATTTT. V and J are TRBV20-1 and TRBJ2-3, with D possibly being TRBD2 (5 bases). The V end lost 5 bases, the J end lost 4 bases, and 7 bases lay between the germline ends. From germline, CDR1 is DFQATT and CDR2 SNEGSKA (reference sequence). The CDR3 loop spans 11 amino acids.

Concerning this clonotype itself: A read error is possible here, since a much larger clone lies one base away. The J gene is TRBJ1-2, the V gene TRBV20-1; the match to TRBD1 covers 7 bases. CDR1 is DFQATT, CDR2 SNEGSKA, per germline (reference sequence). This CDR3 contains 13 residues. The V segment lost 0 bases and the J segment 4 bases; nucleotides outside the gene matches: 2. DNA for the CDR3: TGCAGTGCTAGAGATGGGACAGCCTATGGCTACACCTTC. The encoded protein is CSARDGTAYGYTF.

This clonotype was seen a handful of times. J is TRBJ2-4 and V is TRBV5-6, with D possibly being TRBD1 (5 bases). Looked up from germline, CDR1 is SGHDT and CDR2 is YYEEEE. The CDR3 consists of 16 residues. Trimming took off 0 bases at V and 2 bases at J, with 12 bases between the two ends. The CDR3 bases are TGTGCCAGCAGCTTGGTTCCAGGGTCGACCAAAAACATTCAGTACTTC. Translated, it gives CASSLVPGSTKNIQYF.

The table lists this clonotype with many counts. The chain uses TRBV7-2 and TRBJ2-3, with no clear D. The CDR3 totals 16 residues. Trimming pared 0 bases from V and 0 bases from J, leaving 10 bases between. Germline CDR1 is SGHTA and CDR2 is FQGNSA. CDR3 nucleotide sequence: TGTGCCAGCAGCTTAGCGCTGGAGACTAGCACAGATACGCAGTATTTT. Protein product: CASSLALETSTDTQYF.

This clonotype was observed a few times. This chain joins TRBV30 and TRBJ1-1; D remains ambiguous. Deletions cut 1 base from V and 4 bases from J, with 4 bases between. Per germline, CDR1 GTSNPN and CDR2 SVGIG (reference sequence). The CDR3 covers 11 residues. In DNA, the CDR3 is TGTGCCTGGAGTGGGGTCACTGAAGCTTTCTTT. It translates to CAWSGVTEAFF.

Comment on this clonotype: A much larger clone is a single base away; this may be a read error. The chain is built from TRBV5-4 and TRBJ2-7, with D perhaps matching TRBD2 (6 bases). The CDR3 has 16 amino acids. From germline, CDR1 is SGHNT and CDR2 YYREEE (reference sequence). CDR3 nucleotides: TGTGCCAGCAGCCCTGGCCCCTACGCGGGGACCTACGAGCGGTACTTC. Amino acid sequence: CASSPGPYAGTYERYF.

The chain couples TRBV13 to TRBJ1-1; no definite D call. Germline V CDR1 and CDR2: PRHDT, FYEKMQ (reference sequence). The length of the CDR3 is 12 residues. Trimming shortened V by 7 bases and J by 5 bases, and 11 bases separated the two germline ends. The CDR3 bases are TGTGCCAGCACCCGGACCATTACTGAAGCTTTCTTT. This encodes CASTRTITEAFF.